This T cell receptor (beta chain) was retrieved from a study of blood T cell repertoires in COVID-19. Study in general: Samples of COVID-19 (acute and convalescent) were obtained from the United States, Italy and Spain.

Profiling relied on immunoSEQ multiplex PCR, and the TCRdb table lists in-frame clones only, not all of them. This table holds a few hundred thousand clones, around 90% found once. Sequenced material: peripheral blood. This clonotype was sampled from a woman in her seventies with active or convalescent COVID-19.

CDR3 DNA sequence: TGTGCCAGCAGCTTGGTAACCGGGACAGGAGGAACAGATACGCAGTATTTT. Encoded protein: CASSLVTGTGGTDTQYF. The V gene is TRBV5-6, the J gene TRBJ2-3, with TRBD1 identical over 8 bases. CDR1 and CDR2 (germline): SGHDT, YYEEEE. This CDR3 comprises 17 residues. The ends lost 0 bases at V and 3 bases at J; junction bases unmatched: 9.